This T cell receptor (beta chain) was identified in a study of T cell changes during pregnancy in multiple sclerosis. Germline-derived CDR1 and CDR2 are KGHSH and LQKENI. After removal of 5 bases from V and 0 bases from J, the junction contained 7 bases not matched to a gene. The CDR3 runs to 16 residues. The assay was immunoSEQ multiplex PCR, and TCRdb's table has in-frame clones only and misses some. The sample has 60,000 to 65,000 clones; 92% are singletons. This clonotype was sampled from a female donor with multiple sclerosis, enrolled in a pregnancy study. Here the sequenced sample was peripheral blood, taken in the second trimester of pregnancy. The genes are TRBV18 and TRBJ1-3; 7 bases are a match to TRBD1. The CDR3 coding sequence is TGTGCCAGCTCATCGGGACAGCAGAACTCTGGAAACACCATATATTTT. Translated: CASSSGQQNSGNTIYF.